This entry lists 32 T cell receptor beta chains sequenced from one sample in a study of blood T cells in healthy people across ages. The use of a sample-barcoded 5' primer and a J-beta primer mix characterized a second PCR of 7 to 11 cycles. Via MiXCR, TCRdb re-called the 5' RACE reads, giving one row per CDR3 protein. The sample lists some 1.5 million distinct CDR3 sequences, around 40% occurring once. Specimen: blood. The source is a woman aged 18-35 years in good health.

This CDR3 reads CASSDTGKETQYF. The CDR3 DNA sequence: TGTGCCAGCAGTGACACTGGAAAAGAGACCCAGTACTTC. V is TRBV2 and J is TRBJ2-5; D remains unclear. The CDR3 sequence is 13 residues long. The V and J ends lost 3 bases and 3 bases respectively, with 8 bases between them. CDR1 SNHLY and CDR2 FYNNEI come from the germline V gene. Drawing the rest from reference TRBV2 and TRBJ2-5, the complete variable domain is EPEVTQTPSHQVTQMGQEVILRCVPISNHLYFYWYRQILGQKVEFLVSFYNNEISEKSEIFDDQFSVERPDGSNFTLKIRSTKLEDSAMYFCASSDTGKETQYFGPGTRLLVL.

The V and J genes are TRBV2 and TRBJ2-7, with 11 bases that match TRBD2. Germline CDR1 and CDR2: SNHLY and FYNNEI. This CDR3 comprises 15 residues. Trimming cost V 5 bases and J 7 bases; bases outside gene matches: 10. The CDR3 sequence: CASSKLAGGYNEQYF. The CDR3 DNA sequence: TGTGCCAGCAGTAAGCTAGCGGGGGGATACAATGAGCAGTACTTC.

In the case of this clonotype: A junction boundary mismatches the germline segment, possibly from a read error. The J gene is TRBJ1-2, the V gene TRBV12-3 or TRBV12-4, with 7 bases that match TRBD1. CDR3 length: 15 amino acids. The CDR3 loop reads CANSPTGAVNYGYTF. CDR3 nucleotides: TGTGCCAACAGTCCCACAGGGGCGGTTAACTATGGCTACACCTTC.

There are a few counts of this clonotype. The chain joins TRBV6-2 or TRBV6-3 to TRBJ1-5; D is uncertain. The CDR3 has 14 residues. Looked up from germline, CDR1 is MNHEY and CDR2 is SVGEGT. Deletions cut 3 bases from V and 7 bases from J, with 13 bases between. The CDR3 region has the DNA TGTGCCAGCAGTTATGGTGGGGAGTGGCAGCCCCAGCATTTT. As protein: CASSYGGEWQPQHF.

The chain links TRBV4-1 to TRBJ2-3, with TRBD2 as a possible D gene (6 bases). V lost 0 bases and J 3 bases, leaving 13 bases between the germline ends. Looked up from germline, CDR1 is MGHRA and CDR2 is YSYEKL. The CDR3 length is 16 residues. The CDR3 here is CASSQERGMGTDTQYF. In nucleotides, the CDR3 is TGCGCCAGCAGCCAAGAGCGGGGCATGGGTACAGATACGCAGTATTTT.

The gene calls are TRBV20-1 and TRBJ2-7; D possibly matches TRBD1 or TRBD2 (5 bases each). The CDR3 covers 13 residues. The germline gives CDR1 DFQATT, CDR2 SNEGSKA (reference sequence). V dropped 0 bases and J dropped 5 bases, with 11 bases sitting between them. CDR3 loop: CSARDTGTNEQYF. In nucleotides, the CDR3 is TGCAGTGCTAGAGATACCGGGACGAACGAGCAGTACTTC.

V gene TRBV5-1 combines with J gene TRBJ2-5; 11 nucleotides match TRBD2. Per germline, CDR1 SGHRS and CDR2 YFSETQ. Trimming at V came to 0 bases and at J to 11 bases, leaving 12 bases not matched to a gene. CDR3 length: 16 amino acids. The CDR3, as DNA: TGCGCCAGCAGCTTGGAGGCTAGCGGGGGGAACAATGAGCAGTACTTC. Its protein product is CASSLEASGGNNEQYF.

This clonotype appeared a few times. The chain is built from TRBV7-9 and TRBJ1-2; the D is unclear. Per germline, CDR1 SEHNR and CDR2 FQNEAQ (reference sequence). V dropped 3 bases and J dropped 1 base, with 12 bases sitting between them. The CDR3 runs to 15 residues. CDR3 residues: CASSFGTAINYGYTF. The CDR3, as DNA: TGTGCCAGCAGCTTCGGAACAGCCATTAACTATGGCTACACCTTC. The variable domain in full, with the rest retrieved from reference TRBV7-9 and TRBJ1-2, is DTGVSQNPRHKITKRGQNVTFRCDPISEHNRLYWYRQTLGQGPEFLTYFQNEAQLEKSRLLSDRFSAERPKGSFSTLEIQRTEQGDSAMYLCASSFGTAINYGYTFGSGTRLTVV.

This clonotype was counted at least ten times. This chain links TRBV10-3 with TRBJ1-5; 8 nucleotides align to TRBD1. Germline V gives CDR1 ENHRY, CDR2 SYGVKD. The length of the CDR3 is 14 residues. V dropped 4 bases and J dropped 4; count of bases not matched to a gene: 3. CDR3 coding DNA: TGTGCCATCAGTGTTGGACAGGGAAATCAGCCCCAGCATTTT. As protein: CAISVGQGNQPQHF.

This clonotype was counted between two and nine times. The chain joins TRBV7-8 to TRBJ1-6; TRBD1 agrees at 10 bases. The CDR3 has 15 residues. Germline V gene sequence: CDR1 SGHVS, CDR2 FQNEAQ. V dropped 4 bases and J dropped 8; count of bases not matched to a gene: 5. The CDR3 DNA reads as TGTGCCAGCAGCTCCCGGGACAGGGGTGATTCACCCCTCCACTTT. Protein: CASSSRDRGDSPLHF.

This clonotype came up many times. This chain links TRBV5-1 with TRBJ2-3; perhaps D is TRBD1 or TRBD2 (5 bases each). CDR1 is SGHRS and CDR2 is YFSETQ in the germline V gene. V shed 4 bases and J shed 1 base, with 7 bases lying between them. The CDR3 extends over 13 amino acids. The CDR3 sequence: CASSGDRTDTQYF. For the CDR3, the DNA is TGCGCCAGCAGCGGGGACCGCACAGATACGCAGTATTTT.

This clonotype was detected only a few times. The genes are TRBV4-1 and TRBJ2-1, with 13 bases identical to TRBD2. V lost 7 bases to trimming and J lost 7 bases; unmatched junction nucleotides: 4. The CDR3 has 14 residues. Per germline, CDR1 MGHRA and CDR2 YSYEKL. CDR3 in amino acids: CASTRTSGGNEQFF. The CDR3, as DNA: TGCGCCAGCACCAGGACTAGCGGGGGAAATGAGCAGTTCTTC.

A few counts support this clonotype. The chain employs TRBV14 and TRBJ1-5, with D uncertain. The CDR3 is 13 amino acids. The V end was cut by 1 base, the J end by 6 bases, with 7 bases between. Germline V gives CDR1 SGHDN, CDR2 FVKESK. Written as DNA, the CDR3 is TGTGCCAGCAGCCAAGGAGGGTCTCAGCCCCAGCATTTT. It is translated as CASSQGGSQPQHF.

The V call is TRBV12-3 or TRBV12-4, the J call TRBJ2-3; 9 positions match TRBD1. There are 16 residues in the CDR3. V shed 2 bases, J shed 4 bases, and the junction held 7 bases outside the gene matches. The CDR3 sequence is CASSLFGTGLADTQYF. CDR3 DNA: TGTGCCAGCAGTTTATTCGGGACAGGGCTCGCAGATACGCAGTATTTT.

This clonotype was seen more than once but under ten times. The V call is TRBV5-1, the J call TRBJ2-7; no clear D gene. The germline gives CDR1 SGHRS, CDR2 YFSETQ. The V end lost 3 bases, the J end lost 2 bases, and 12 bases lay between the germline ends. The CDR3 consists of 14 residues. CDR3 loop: CASSSSPRAYEQYF. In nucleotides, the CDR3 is TGCGCCAGCAGCTCGTCCCCCCGAGCCTACGAGCAGTACTTC.

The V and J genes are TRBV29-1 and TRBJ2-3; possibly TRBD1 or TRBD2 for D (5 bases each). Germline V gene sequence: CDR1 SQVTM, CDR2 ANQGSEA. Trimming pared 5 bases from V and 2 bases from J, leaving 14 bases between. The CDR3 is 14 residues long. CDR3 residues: CSVWDRGYTDTQYF. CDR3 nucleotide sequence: TGCAGCGTTTGGGACCGCGGCTACACAGATACGCAGTATTTT.

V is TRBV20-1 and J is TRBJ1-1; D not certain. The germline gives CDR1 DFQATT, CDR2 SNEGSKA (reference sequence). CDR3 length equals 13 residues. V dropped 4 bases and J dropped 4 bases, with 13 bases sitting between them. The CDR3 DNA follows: TGCAGTGCTAACCCCAGTTGGGGCACTGAAGCTTTCTTT. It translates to CSANPSWGTEAFF.

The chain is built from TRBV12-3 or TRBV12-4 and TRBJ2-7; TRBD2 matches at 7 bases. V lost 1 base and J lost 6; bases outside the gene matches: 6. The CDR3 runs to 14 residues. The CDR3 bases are TGTGCCAGCAGTTTAGGCGGGAGTGCCCGCGAGCAGTACTTC. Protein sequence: CASSLGGSAREQYF.

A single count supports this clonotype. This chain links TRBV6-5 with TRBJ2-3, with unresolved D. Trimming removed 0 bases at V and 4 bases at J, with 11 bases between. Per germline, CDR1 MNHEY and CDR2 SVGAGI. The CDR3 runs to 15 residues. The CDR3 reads CASSYSTGPSDTQYF. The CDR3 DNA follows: TGTGCCAGCAGTTACTCGACCGGACCGTCAGATACGCAGTATTTT.

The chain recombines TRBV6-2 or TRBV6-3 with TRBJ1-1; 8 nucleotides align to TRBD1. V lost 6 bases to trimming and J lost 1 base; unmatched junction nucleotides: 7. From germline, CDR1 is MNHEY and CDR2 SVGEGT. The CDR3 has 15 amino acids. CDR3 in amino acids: CASRPTGTGNTEAFF. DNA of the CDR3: TGTGCCAGCAGACCCACCGGGACAGGGAACACTGAAGCTTTCTTT.

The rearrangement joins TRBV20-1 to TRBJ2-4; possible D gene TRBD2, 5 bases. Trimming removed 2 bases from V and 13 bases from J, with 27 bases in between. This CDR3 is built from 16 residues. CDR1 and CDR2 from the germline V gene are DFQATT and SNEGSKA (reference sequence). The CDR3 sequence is CSARKAARTLVLEQYF. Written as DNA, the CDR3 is TGCAGTGCTAGAAAGGCGGCCAGGACTCTAGTACTTGAGCAGTACTTC.

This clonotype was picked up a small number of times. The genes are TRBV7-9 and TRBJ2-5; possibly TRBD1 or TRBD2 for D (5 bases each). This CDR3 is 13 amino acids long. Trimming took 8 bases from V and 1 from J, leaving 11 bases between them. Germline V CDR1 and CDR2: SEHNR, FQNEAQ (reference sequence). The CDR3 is CASLGGSQETQYF. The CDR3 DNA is TGTGCCAGCCTTGGGGGTTCCCAAGAGACCCAGTACTTC.

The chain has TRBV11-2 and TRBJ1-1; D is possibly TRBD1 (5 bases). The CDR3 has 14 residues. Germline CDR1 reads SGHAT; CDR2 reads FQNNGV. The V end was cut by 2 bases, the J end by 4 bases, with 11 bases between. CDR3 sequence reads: CASSLSRAATEAFF. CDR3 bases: TGTGCCAGCAGCTTAAGCAGGGCGGCCACTGAAGCTTTCTTT.

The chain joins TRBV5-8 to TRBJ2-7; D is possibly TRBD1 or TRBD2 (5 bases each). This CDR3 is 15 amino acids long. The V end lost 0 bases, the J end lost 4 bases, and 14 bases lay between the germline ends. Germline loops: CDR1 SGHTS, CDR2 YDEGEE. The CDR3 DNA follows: TGTGCCAGCAGCTTGGAGCCGGGACCGAGGTACGAGCAGTACTTC. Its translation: CASSLEPGPRYEQYF.

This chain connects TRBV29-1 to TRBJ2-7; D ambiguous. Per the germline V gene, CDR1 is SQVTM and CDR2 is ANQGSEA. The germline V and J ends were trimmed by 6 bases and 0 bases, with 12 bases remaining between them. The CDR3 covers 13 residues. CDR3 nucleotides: TGCAGCGTCACCCGGACCTACTCCTACGAGCAGTACTTC. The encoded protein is CSVTRTYSYEQYF.

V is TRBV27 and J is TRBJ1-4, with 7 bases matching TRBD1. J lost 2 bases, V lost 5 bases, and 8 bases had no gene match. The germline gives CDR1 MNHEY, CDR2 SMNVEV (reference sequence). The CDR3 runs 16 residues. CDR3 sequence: CASSPRQGWTNEKLFF. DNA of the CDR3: TGTGCCAGCAGTCCCCGACAGGGTTGGACTAATGAAAAACTGTTTTTT.

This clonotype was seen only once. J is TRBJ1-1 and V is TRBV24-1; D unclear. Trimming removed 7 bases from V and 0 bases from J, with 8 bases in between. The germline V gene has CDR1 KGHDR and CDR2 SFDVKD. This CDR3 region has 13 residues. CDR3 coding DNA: TGTGCCACCAGGGAACAGCTGAACACTGAAGCTTTCTTT. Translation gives CATREQLNTEAFF.

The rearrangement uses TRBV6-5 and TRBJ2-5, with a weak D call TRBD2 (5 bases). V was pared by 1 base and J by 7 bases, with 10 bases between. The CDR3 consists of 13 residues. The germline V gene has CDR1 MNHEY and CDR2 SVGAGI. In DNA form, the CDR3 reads TGTGCCAGCAGTTACTTGGCGGGTGGGACCCAGTACTTC. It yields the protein CASSYLAGGTQYF.

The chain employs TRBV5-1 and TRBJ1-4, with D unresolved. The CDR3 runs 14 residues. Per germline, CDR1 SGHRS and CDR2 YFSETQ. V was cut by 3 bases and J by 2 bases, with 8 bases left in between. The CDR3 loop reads CASSSTSTNEKLFF. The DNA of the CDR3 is TGCGCCAGCAGCTCTACGTCGACTAATGAAAAACTGTTTTTT.

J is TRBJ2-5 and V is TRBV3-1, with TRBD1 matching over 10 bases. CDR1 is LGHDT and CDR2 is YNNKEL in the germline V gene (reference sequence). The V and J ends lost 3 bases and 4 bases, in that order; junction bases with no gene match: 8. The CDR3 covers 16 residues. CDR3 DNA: TGTGCCAGCAGCCATCTCCCGGGACAGGGGCGAGAGACCCAGTACTTC. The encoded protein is CASSHLPGQGRETQYF.

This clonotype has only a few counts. The CDR3 DNA is TGCGCCAGCAGCCCACCTTCTAACACTGAAGCTTTCTTT. Translating it yields CASSPPSNTEAFF. The chain employs TRBV4-1 and TRBJ1-1; D remains ambiguous. The CDR3 runs to 13 residues. Germline V CDR1 and CDR2: MGHRA, YSYEKL. V gave up 4 bases and J gave up 2 bases, with 8 bases separating them.

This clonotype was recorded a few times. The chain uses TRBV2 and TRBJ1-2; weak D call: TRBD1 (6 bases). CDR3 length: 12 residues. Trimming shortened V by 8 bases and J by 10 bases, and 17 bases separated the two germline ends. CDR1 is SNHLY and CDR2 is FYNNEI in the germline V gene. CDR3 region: CASLRKGVDYTF. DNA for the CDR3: TGTGCCAGCCTTCGAAAGGGGGTAGACTACACCTTC.